This T cell receptor (beta chain) was identified during a study of CD8 T cells in ankylosing spondylitis (dated by TCRdb to the late 2010s). For context, the study as a whole: The study profiled T cell receptor beta repertoires in healthy donors and ankylosing spondylitis patients to find disease-linked TCR variants. The whole study cohort included about a hundred healthy donors and 20 to 25 ankylosing spondylitis patients. Samples of peripheral blood were taken, and for ankylosing spondylitis patients, synovial fluid was collected as well.

This clonotype occurred many times. The specificity of this receptor is unknown. Nothing much larger sits one base from this clone, and base qualities are not available. Instrument used: Illumina HiSeq 2500. TCR beta libraries were prepared by quantitative 5'-RACE with molecular barcodes. Concerning the study's data processing: To identify disease-linked TCR variants, a new computational method was used, one built on a probabilistic model of VDJ rearrangement. TCRdb cleaned the public reads at Q25 with fastp, built clones with MiXCR and kept in-frame beta chains. Rows with one shared CDR3 protein collapse into an entry with the most common genes and DNA. The V and J calls were determined by TCRdb, not by the authors. This sample lists about 90,000 distinct CDR3 sequences; about 9% were detected once. Over 25% of the sample is held by the ten biggest clonotypes. Study-wide findings and limitations: A CD8+ phenotype was shown by the disease-linked clones, which were found at relatively low frequencies in peripheral blood. Some of the motif variants had been reported before in the synovial fluid and blood of reactive arthritis patients, a finding that suggests common disease-initiation mechanisms. A TCR beta motif made up of 7 to 9 highly homologous amino acid variants appeared to be characteristic of blood from ankylosing spondylitis patients. Significant enrichment of the disease-linked clones was reported in matched synovial fluid samples from ankylosing spondylitis patients.

The sequenced sample was blood, either unsorted or a sorted T cell fraction (not recorded which). The TCR comes from a male donor with ankylosing spondylitis.

CDR3 loop: CSVFTQTSEQYF. The DNA is as follows: TGCAGCGTTTTTACACAAACGTCCGAGCAGTACTTC. The sequence is built from TRBV29-1 and TRBJ2-7; the D gene is not confidently resolved. V is reduced by 5 bases and J by 6 bases, leaving a spacing of 14 bases between them. From the cysteine up to the phenylalanine, the CDR3 has a length of 12 residues. Only the CDR3 DNA stays, 36 bases, in frame from base 1. The germline V gene gives CDR1 as SQVTM and CDR2 as ANQGSEA.